This TCR beta chain stems from a study of shared clonotypes between healthy human individuals. Turning to the study itself: Samples came from a couple of female and a few male donors aged 18 to 49. Per donor, three plates held CD4 naive cells, three held CD4 memory, two held CD8 naive and one held CD8 memory.

For this clone: Its target is unknown.

V lost 4 bases, J lost 3 bases, and 16 bases lay in between. The CDR3 runs 15 residues. CDR1 is MNHNS, CDR2 SASEGT, per germline. General observations from the study: Memory subsets generally showed smaller estimated richness than naive subsets did.

The repertoire was sequenced with immunoSEQ multiplex PCR; TCRdb's copy has only in-frame clones and lacks some. The table has some 1,900,000 clones, just under 95% seen once. CD8 cells classed as naive were CD45RO-negative and positively selected for CCR7, excluding terminally differentiated effector memory CD45RA+ cells. Source material: naive CD8+ T cells sorted from blood. The clonotype originates from a man between 18 and 29 years old in good health. V gene TRBV6-1 combines with J gene TRBJ2-7; D is possibly TRBD2 (7 bases). This CDR3 is CASSVEGGDFYEQYF. The CDR3, as DNA: TGTGCCAGCAGTGTGGAAGGGGGGGACTTCTACGAGCAGTACTTC.